This T cell receptor beta chain comes out of a study of stem cell transplantation in POMP-related autoinflammatory disease. This CDR3 comprises 16 residues. V lost 3 bases, J lost 2 bases, and 14 bases lay in between. Germline lookup yields CDR1 MDHEN and CDR2 SYDVKM. The table came from immunoSEQ multiplex PCR; TCRdb's copy has only in-frame clones and leaves some out. The data hold 33,000 or so clones, with just over 85% observed a single time. The sequenced sample was CD4+ T cells from PBMCs, obtained before stem cell transplantation. The V and J genes are TRBV28 and TRBJ2-1, with D maybe TRBD2 (6 bases). This TCR came from a human donor with POMP-related autoinflammation and immune dysregulation (PRAID). The CDR3 spells CASSFGGTVAYNEQFF. The CDR3 region has the DNA TGTGCCAGCAGTTTTGGAGGGACGGTAGCCTACAATGAGCAGTTCTTC.